These 32 T cell receptor beta chains came from one sample sequenced in a study of blood T cell repertoires in COVID-19. Sequencing was performed with immunoSEQ multiplex PCR; in TCRdb, only in-frame clones are kept and a portion is missing. The sample has a few hundred thousand clones; around 87% are singletons. Source material: peripheral blood. The source of these receptors is a man in his sixties with acute or convalescent COVID-19.

The V gene is TRBV5-1, the J gene TRBJ1-2; 11 bases line up with TRBD1. J was trimmed by 8 bases and V by 4 bases; bases with no gene match: 13. This CDR3 has 16 amino acids. Germline V lookup: CDR1 SGHRS, CDR2 YFSETQ. CDR3 sequence reads: CASSRTGGETVYGYTF. DNA for the CDR3: TGCGCCAGCAGCAGGACAGGGGGCGAGACTGTCTACGGCTACACCTTC. Together with reference TRBV5-1 and TRBJ1-2, the CDR3 gives the full variable domain: KAGVTQTPRYLIKTRGQQVTLSCSPISGHRSVSWYQQTPGQGLQFLFEYFSETQRNKGNFPGRFSGRQFSNSRSEMNVSTLELGDSALYLCASSRTGGETVYGYTFGSGTRLTVV.

This chain connects TRBV27 to TRBJ2-5; D is undetermined. Germline V gene lookup returns CDR1 MNHEY and CDR2 SMNVEV (reference sequence). With 7 bases removed from V and 7 bases from J, the gap between germline ends came to 16 bases. There are 13 residues in the CDR3. CDR3 in amino acids: CASTENLGATQYF. CDR3 nucleotides: TGTGCCAGCACCGAGAACCTAGGTGCGACCCAGTACTTC.

V gene TRBV4-2 combines with J gene TRBJ2-5; 12 bases align to TRBD2. The germline gives CDR1 LGHNA, CDR2 YNFKEQ. The V gene end was trimmed by 0 bases and the J gene end by 5 bases; junction bases not matched to a gene: 7. This CDR3 contains 17 residues. The CDR3 DNA reads as TGTGCCAGCAGCCAAGATCCTAGCGGGGGGGCCGTGGAGACCCAGTACTTC. Translation: CASSQDPSGGAVETQYF.

The gene calls are TRBV5-4 and TRBJ2-3; 11 bases fit TRBD2. The CDR3 covers 15 residues. The germline V gene has CDR1 SGHNT and CDR2 YYREEE (reference sequence). V dropped 3 bases and J dropped 5; count of bases not matched to a gene: 5. The CDR3 spells CASSSSGGIGDTQYF. In nucleotides, the CDR3 is TGTGCCAGCAGCTCTAGCGGGGGGATTGGAGATACGCAGTATTTT.

The V call is TRBV15, the J call TRBJ2-5, with a weak D call TRBD1 (6 bases). The CDR3 covers 15 residues. The V gene's germline CDR1 is LNHNV and CDR2 YYDKDF (reference sequence). V lost 0 bases and J 2 bases, leaving 10 bases between the germline ends. CDR3 residues: CATSRDPGTQETQYF. The DNA for the CDR3 is TGTGCCACCAGCAGAGATCCGGGGACACAAGAGACCCAGTACTTC.

The chain combines TRBV3-1 (or the pseudogene TRBV3-2) with TRBJ2-3; D unresolved. Per the germline V gene, CDR1 is LGHDT and CDR2 is YNNKEL (reference sequence). The length of the CDR3 is 16 residues. Trimming stripped 0 bases from V and 0 bases from J, with 10 bases between. The CDR3 nucleotides are TGTGCCAGCAGCCAAGATCTAACCCCTAGCACAGATACGCAGTATTTT. Amino acid sequence: CASSQDLTPSTDTQYF.

Only a few counts were recorded for this clone. CDR3 sequence reads: CASSLGQVYGYTF. The CDR3 DNA sequence: TGTGCCAGCAGCTTAGGCCAGGTCTATGGCTACACCTTC. The chain recombines TRBV7-2 with TRBJ1-2; the D is unclear. Germline V gene lookup returns CDR1 SGHTA and CDR2 FQGNSA. This CDR3 has 13 amino acids. V lost 1 base and J lost 4, with 7 bases in between.

The CDR3 region has the DNA TGTGCCAGCAGCTCCCCTACAGGGTCGGGCAATCAGCCCCAGCATTTT. As protein: CASSSPTGSGNQPQHF. The genes are TRBV5-5 and TRBJ1-5; possible D gene TRBD1, 6 bases. Germline CDR1 is SGHKS and CDR2 is YYEKEE (reference sequence). The CDR3 is 16 residues long. V gave up 3 bases and J gave up 2 bases, with 15 bases separating them.

The chain recombines TRBV19 with TRBJ1-2, with a possible D match to TRBD1 (5 bases). Per the germline V gene, CDR1 is LNHDA and CDR2 is SQIVND (reference sequence). The CDR3 is made up of 15 amino acids. V was trimmed by 7 bases and J by 3 bases, leaving 18 bases between them. CDR3 sequence (DNA): TGTGCCAGTAACAAACCGGGGGTTCTGGACTATGGCTACACCTTC. The encoded protein is CASNKPGVLDYGYTF. The entire variable domain, with the rest obtained from reference TRBV19 and TRBJ1-2, is as follows: DGGITQSPKYLFRKEGQNVTLSCEQNLNHDAMYWYRQDPGQGLRLIYYSQIVNDFQKGDIAEGYSVSREKKESFPLTVTSAQKNPTAFYLCASNKPGVLDYGYTFGSGTRLTVV.

The CDR3 sequence: CASSPGTVGNNEQFF. In nucleotides, the CDR3 is TGCGCCAGCAGCCCCGGGACAGTCGGAAACAATGAGCAGTTCTTC. The J gene is TRBJ2-1, the V gene TRBV5-1; TRBD1 matches at 7 bases. The CDR3 runs to 15 residues. J lost 5 bases, V lost 4 bases, and 9 bases had no gene match. CDR1 SGHRS and CDR2 YFSETQ come from the germline V gene.

The V call is TRBV9, the J call TRBJ2-5, with D perhaps matching TRBD2 (6 bases). The CDR3 has 15 amino acids. V lost 0 bases to trimming and J lost 4 bases, with 13 bases between them. Germline CDR1 is SGDLS and CDR2 is YYNGEE. Here the CDR3 DNA reads TGTGCCAGCAGCGTAGTGGAGGGGCTGGGAGAGACCCAGTACTTC. Translating gives CASSVVEGLGETQYF.

The chain recombines TRBV7-3 with TRBJ2-1, with D unclear. Germline V gives CDR1 SGHTA, CDR2 FQGTGA. The CDR3 spans 12 residues. V gave up 5 bases and J gave up 5 bases, with 7 bases separating them. CDR3 sequence reads: CASSLNNNEQFF. In DNA form, the CDR3 reads TGTGCCAGCAGCCTTAACAACAATGAGCAGTTCTTC.

The chain carries TRBV5-5 and TRBJ2-2, with TRBD2 matching over 7 bases. CDR1 and CDR2 (germline): SGHKS, YYEKEE (reference sequence). Germline trimming cut 3 bases from V and 2 bases from J; bases unmatched to any gene: 13. The CDR3 sequence is 18 residues long. CDR3 protein: CASSSGGSGWQNTGELFF. Here the CDR3 DNA reads TGTGCCAGCAGCTCCGGTGGTAGCGGGTGGCAAAACACCGGGGAGCTGTTTTTT.

This chain links TRBV11-2 with TRBJ2-5; 8 nucleotides agree with TRBD2. The CDR3 runs 16 residues. Germline CDR1 is SGHAT and CDR2 is FQNNGV. Unmatched junction bases numbered 10, after V lost 6 bases and J lost 1 base. The DNA for the CDR3 is TGTGCCAGCAGACCGCGTAGCGGGGTCCGCCAAGAGACCCAGTACTTC. It yields the protein CASRPRSGVRQETQYF.

CDR3 sequence (DNA): TGCGCCAGCAGCCGGGACAGGGGGCCTAACACTGAAGCTTTCTTT. It is translated as CASSRDRGPNTEAFF. The gene calls are TRBV5-1 and TRBJ1-1; 12 positions match TRBD1. From germline, CDR1 is SGHRS and CDR2 YFSETQ. CDR3 length: 15 amino acids. J lost 2 bases, V lost 4 bases, and 3 bases had no gene match.

This sequence joins TRBV5-1 and TRBJ1-1, with D possibly TRBD1 on 6 matching bases. From germline, CDR1 is SGHRS and CDR2 YFSETQ. Between the trimmed V and J ends, which lost 4 bases and 1 base, there was a span of 17 bases. The CDR3 has 16 amino acids. In DNA, the CDR3 is TGCGCCAGCAGCGGCCTCCTTGGGGGACAGAACACTGAAGCTTTCTTT. Protein: CASSGLLGGQNTEAFF.

V is TRBV7-2 and J is TRBJ2-2, with D possibly being TRBD1 (6 bases). The length of the CDR3 is 16 residues. Germline V CDR1 and CDR2: SGHTA, FQGNSA. V lost 5 bases and J lost 4, with 17 bases in between. The CDR3 DNA sequence: TGTGCCAGCAGCGAGAGGGGACACATGGGCACCGGGGAGCTGTTTTTT. The encoded protein is CASSERGHMGTGELFF.

The chain combines TRBV29-1 with TRBJ2-7, with D perhaps TRBD1 (6 bases). Germline CDR1 is SQVTM and CDR2 is ANQGSEA. The CDR3 has 13 amino acids. Trimming took off 5 bases at V and 1 base at J, with 12 bases between the two ends. CDR3 sequence (DNA): TGCAGCGTTAAAGGGGGAGTGTCCTACGAGCAGTACTTC. It is translated as CSVKGGVSYEQYF.

The chain joins TRBV11-2 to TRBJ2-6, with 11 bases lining up with TRBD1. From germline, CDR1 is SGHAT and CDR2 FQNNGV. V lost 5 bases and J lost 1; bases outside the gene matches: 10. The CDR3 length is 19 residues. The CDR3 DNA sequence: TGTGCCAGCAGCCTTCGGACAGGGGGCGTCTCTTCTGGGGCCAACGTCCTGACTTTC. Its protein product is CASSLRTGGVSSGANVLTF.

This clone has just one count. This rearrangement joins TRBV28 to TRBJ1-5, with D perhaps TRBD1 (5 bases). Trimming cost V 5 bases and J 3 bases, with 17 bases left between them. CDR3 length: 16 residues. Germline assignment: CDR1 MDHEN and CDR2 SYDVKM. DNA of the CDR3: TGTGCCAGCAGTCCTCGGCAGGGCCACTTCAATCAGCCCCAGCATTTT. Amino acid sequence: CASSPRQGHFNQPQHF.

The chain uses TRBV30 and TRBJ2-1, with 9 bases that match TRBD1. The CDR3 extends over 15 amino acids. Trimming cost V 4 bases and J 4 bases; bases outside gene matches: 8. CDR1 and CDR2 (germline): GTSNPN, SVGIG (reference sequence). CDR3 DNA: TGTGCCTGGACGTCCGGGACAGGGCTGTACAATGAGCAGTTCTTC. It encodes CAWTSGTGLYNEQFF.

This clone was detected only once. The genes are TRBV5-1 and TRBJ2-2; 16 positions match TRBD2. The CDR3 contains 21 residues. Looked up from germline, CDR1 is SGHRS and CDR2 is YFSETQ. The ends lost 6 bases at V and 5 bases at J; junction bases unmatched: 19. The chain's CDR3 is CASNYIEGTSGGAGATGELFF. In DNA form, the CDR3 reads TGCGCCAGCAACTATATTGAAGGGACTAGCGGGGGGGCCGGAGCAACCGGGGAGCTGTTTTTT. Looking up the rest from reference TRBV5-1 and TRBJ2-2 gives the full variable domain: KAGVTQTPRYLIKTRGQQVTLSCSPISGHRSVSWYQQTPGQGLQFLFEYFSETQRNKGNFPGRFSGRQFSNSRSEMNVSTLELGDSALYLCASNYIEGTSGGAGATGELFFGEGSRLTVL.

The chain employs TRBV5-1 and TRBJ1-4, with unresolved D. The CDR3 sequence is 15 residues long. Trimming pared 4 bases from V and 7 bases from J, leaving 17 bases between. In germline, CDR1 is SGHRS, CDR2 YFSETQ. CDR3 protein: CASSQRAGSGEKLFF. The CDR3 coding sequence is TGCGCCAGCAGCCAAAGGGCGGGGTCAGGTGAAAAACTGTTTTTT.

This clone has a single count. This sequence joins TRBV27 and TRBJ1-1, with TRBD1 matching 7 bases. CDR1 is MNHEY, CDR2 SMNVEV, per germline (reference sequence). The V and J ends lost 5 bases and 5 bases, in that order; junction bases with no gene match: 8. This CDR3 is built from 14 residues. This CDR3 is CASSARQGRTEAFF. CDR3 sequence (DNA): TGTGCCAGCAGTGCCCGACAGGGTAGGACTGAAGCTTTCTTT.

The chain recombines TRBV19 with TRBJ2-2, with D perhaps TRBD1 (5 bases). This CDR3 has 14 residues. Per germline, CDR1 LNHDA and CDR2 SQIVND (reference sequence). V lost 7 bases to trimming and J lost 1 base, with 10 bases between them. In nucleotides, the CDR3 is TGTGCCAGTAAGGGGCCCCTGAACACCGGGGAGCTGTTTTTT. Amino acid sequence: CASKGPLNTGELFF.

The chain uses TRBV13 and TRBJ1-5; D unresolved. Germline CDR1 is PRHDT and CDR2 is FYEKMQ (reference sequence). The V and J ends lost 4 bases and 0 bases respectively, with 7 bases between them. This CDR3 is built from 14 residues. The CDR3 sequence is CASSSGLSNQPQHF. The CDR3 DNA reads TGTGCCAGCAGCTCCGGTCTTAGCAATCAGCCCCAGCATTTT.

The chain combines TRBV2 with TRBJ2-5, with 9 bases fitting TRBD1. Germline lookup yields CDR1 SNHLY and CDR2 FYNNEI. The V segment lost 6 bases and the J segment 3 bases; nucleotides outside the gene matches: 2. This CDR3 region has 13 residues. The CDR3 reads CASRGQGKETQYF. For the CDR3, the DNA is TGTGCCAGCAGAGGACAGGGGAAAGAGACCCAGTACTTC.

The chain uses TRBV4-1 and TRBJ1-1; D remains unclear. This CDR3 contains 14 residues. Germline lookup yields CDR1 MGHRA and CDR2 YSYEKL. V lost 4 bases and J lost 1, with 10 bases in between. The CDR3 spells CASSLLGENTEAFF. The CDR3, as DNA: TGCGCCAGCAGCCTTCTCGGAGAGAACACTGAAGCTTTCTTT.

The chain joins TRBV28 to TRBJ1-4, with D hard to call. The CDR3 runs to 13 residues. V lost 3 bases and J lost 6, with 8 bases in between. Germline assignment: CDR1 MDHEN and CDR2 SYDVKM. CDR3 sequence (DNA): TGTGCCAGCAGTTTGTGGGGAGATGAAAAACTGTTTTTT. Residues: CASSLWGDEKLFF.

This clone was found a few times. The chain uses TRBV15 and TRBJ1-2; D is ambiguous. CDR1 is LNHNV, CDR2 YYDKDF, per germline (reference sequence). The CDR3 has 13 amino acids. The CDR3 is CAVSREGYYGYTF. CDR3 nucleotides: TGTGCGGTCAGCAGAGAGGGCTACTATGGCTACACCTTC.

This clone was detected only a few times. V is TRBV7-8 and J is TRBJ1-1; 8 positions agree with TRBD1. This CDR3 contains 13 residues. The trim removed 1 base at V and 8 bases at J, leaving 3 bases unmatched. Per germline, CDR1 SGHVS and CDR2 FQNEAQ. DNA of the CDR3: TGTGCCAGCAGCTTAGGTAGGACAGGGGAAGCTTTCTTT. Translation: CASSLGRTGEAFF. The whole variable domain, remainder taken from reference TRBV7-8 and TRBJ1-1, is GAGVSQSPRYKVAKRGQDVALRCDPISGHVSLFWYQQALGQGPEFLTYFQNEAQLDKSGLPSDRFFAERPEGSVSTLKIQRTQQEDSAVYLCASSLGRTGEAFFGQGTRLTVV.

The CDR3 nucleotides read TGCAGCGCTAAGAACGGGCCTAGCGCCGTAGAGACCCAGTACTTC. It codes for CSAKNGPSAVETQYF. The rearrangement links TRBV29-1 to TRBJ2-5, with D perhaps TRBD2 (6 bases). Germline lookup yields CDR1 SQVTM and CDR2 ANQGSEA. V lost 7 bases, J lost 4 bases, and 22 bases lay in between. The CDR3 spans 15 residues.